The clone carrying this T cell receptor (beta chain) turned up a few times. What it binds is not known. In germline, CDR1 is SGHDN, CDR2 FVKESK. The V gene lost 7 bases and the J gene lost 3 bases, with 13 bases spanning the gap. The CDR3 is 14 amino acids. The sequenced template was cDNA made from the entire isolated RNA. For naive, central memory and regulatory T cell samples, reads averaged around 3.8 million. Repertoires were generated with immunoSEQ multiplex PCR, while TCRdb's copy carries only in-frame clones and drops some. Counted here are 330,000 or so clones, 10% to 15% occurring once; the ten biggest clones make up about 0.01%. These data are taken from a study of beta chain features in type 1 diabetes. At the level of the study: Cell yields, gender and age were similar in healthy donors and patients.

Notes on the study in general: Researchers report that Type 1 diabetes patients had moderately but significantly shorter TCRB CDR3s across all four CD4+ subsets. The study left unresolved whether HLA type influences TCRB rearrangement. There were fewer insertions and more deletions at the VDJ junctions of type 1 diabetes patients.

The rearrangement links TRBV14 to TRBJ2-1; D may be TRBD1 (6 bases). The sequence came from a woman between 18 and 29 years old with type 1 diabetes. The sequencing sample was made of naive CD4+ T cells from blood. CDR3 in amino acids: CASNRDTSYNEQFF. CDR3 nucleotide sequence: TGTGCCAGCAACCGGGACACGAGCTACAATGAGCAGTTCTTC.